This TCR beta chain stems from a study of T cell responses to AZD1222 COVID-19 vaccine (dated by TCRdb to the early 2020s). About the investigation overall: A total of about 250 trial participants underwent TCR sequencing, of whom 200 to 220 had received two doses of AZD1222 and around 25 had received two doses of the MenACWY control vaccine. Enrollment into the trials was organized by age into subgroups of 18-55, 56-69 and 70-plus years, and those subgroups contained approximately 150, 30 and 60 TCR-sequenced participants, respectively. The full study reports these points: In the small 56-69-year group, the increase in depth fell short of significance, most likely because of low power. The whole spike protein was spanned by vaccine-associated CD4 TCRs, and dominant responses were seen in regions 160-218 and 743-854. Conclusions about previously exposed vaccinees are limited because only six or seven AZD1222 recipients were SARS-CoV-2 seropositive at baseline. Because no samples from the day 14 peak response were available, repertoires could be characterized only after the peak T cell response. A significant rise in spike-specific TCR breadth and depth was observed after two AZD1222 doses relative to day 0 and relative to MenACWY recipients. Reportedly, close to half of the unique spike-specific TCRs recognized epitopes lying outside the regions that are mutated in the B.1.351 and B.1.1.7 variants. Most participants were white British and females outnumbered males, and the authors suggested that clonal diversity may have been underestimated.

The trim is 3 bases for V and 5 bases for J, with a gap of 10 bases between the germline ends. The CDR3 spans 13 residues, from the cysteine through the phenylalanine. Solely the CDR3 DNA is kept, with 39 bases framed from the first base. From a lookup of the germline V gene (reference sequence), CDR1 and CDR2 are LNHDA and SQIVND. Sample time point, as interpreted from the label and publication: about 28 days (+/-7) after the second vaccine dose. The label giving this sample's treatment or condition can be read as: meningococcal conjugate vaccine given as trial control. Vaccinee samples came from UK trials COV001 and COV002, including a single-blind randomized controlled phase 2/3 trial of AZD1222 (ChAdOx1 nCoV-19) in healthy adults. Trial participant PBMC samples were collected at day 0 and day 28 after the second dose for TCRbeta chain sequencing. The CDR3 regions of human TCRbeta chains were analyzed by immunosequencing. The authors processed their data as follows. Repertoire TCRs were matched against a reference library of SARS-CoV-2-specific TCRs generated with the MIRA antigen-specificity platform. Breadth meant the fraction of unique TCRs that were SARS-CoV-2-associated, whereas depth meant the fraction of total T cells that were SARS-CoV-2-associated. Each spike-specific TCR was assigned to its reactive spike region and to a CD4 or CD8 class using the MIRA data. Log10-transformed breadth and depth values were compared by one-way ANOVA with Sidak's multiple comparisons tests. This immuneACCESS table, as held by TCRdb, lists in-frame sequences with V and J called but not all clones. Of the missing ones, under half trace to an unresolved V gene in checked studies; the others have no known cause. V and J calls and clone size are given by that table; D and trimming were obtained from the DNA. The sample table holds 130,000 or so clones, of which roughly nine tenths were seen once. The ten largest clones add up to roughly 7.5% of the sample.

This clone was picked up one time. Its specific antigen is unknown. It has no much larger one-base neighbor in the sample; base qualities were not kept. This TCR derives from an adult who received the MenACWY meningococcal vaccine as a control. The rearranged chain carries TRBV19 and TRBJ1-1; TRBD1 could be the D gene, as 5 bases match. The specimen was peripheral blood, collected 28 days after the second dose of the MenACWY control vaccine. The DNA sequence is TGTGCCAGTAGTATGGGGCGGCGGACTGAAGCTTTCTTT. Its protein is CASSMGRRTEAFF.